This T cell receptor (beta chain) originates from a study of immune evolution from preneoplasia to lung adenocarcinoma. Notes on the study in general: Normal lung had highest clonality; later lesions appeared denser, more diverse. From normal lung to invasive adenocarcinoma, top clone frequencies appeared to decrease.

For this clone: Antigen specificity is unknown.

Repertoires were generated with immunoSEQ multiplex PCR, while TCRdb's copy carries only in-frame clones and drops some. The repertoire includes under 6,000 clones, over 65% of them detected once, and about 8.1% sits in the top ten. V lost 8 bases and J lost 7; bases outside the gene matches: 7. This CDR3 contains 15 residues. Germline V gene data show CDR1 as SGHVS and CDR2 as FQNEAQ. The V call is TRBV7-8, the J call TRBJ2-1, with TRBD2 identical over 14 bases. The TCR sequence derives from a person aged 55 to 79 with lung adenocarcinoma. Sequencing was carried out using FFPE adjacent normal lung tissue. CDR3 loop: CASAMGLAGENEQFF. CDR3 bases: TGTGCCAGCGCCATGGGACTAGCGGGAGAAAATGAGCAGTTCTTC.